The 31 T cell receptor beta chains given below trace back to one sample, sequenced in a study of blood T cells in healthy people across ages. Then a second PCR, running roughly 7 to 11 cycles, was carried out with a sample-barcoded 5' primer and a J-beta primer mix. In TCRdb, the 5' RACE reads were re-called with MiXCR into one record per CDR3 protein. The sample carries 600,000 to 850,000 distinct CDR3 sequences, roughly 25% recorded once. This sample also appeared in a second study, on T cells of mothers and their children.

Material: blood. The receptor set was obtained from a boy younger than 18 in good health.

The chain carries TRBV20-1 and TRBJ2-1, with D perhaps assigned TRBD1 or TRBD2 (5 bases each). The CDR3 contains 17 residues. V was cut by 4 bases and J by 3 bases, with 22 bases left in between. Germline loops: CDR1 DFQATT, CDR2 SNEGSKA (reference sequence). CDR3 protein: CSANTVLGEQVYNEQFF. The CDR3, as DNA: TGCAGTGCTAATACCGTATTGGGGGAACAGGTCTACAATGAGCAGTTCTTC.

A few counts support this clonotype. This chain links TRBV5-1 with TRBJ2-3; 7 bases fit TRBD1. The V segment lost 4 bases and the J segment 4 bases; nucleotides outside the gene matches: 9. CDR3 length: 15 amino acids. Looked up from germline, CDR1 is SGHRS and CDR2 is YFSETQ. This CDR3 reads CASSTQQGISDTQYF. CDR3 nucleotides: TGCGCCAGCAGCACCCAACAGGGGATTTCAGATACGCAGTATTTT.

The V gene is TRBV18, the J gene TRBJ2-1, with a weak D call TRBD1 (5 bases). Trimming stripped 3 bases from V and 3 bases from J, with 15 bases between. CDR3 length: 16 residues. The germline V gene encodes CDR1 KGHSH and CDR2 LQKENI. This CDR3 is CASSPEFAQGYNEQFF. The CDR3 DNA sequence: TGTGCCAGCTCACCGGAGTTCGCGCAGGGCTACAATGAGCAGTTCTTC.

The chain has TRBV7-3 and TRBJ2-7; D is perhaps TRBD2 (6 bases). V shed 5 bases and J shed 5 bases, with 19 bases lying between them. Germline values: CDR1 SGHTA, CDR2 FQGTGA. CDR3 size: 15 residues. The CDR3 region has the DNA TGTGCCAGCAGCCTCCAACCGACTAGATTGCACGAGCAGTACTTC. This sequence encodes CASSLQPTRLHEQYF.

Note on this clonotype: A read error is possible here, since a much larger clone lies one base away. The chain recombines TRBV27 with TRBJ2-5, with a weak D call TRBD1 (5 bases). The V gene's germline CDR1 is MNHEY and CDR2 SMNVEV (reference sequence). This CDR3 spans 13 amino acids. CDR3 bases: TGTGCCAGCAGCCCGACAGCCTCCTACGAGCAGTGCTTC. It yields the protein CASSPTASYEQCF.

This chain joins TRBV5-1 and TRBJ2-5; possibly TRBD1 for D (7 bases). With the DNA end fitting TRBJ2-1 better, the J assignment may be wrong. The CDR3 runs to 16 residues. CDR1 and CDR2 (germline): SGHRS, YFSETQ. The CDR3: CASSLAGRGDYNEQFF. CDR3 coding DNA: TGCGCCAGCAGCTTGGCAGGCAGGGGGGATTACAATGAGCAGTTCTTC.

This clonotype has more than one count but fewer than ten. The chain uses TRBV28 and TRBJ2-4, with D perhaps matching TRBD2 (6 bases). Trimming stripped 4 bases from V and 15 bases from J, with 25 bases between. This CDR3 is built from 15 residues. The germline V gene has CDR1 MDHEN and CDR2 SYDVKM. CDR3 nucleotide sequence: TGTGCCAGCAGTTCCTACTACGGACCGGGAGCATTAGGGTACTTC. Amino acids: CASSSYYGPGALGYF.

This clonotype has only a few counts. The chain combines TRBV20-1 with TRBJ2-5; perhaps TRBD1 as D (6 bases). The end of the DNA aligns better with TRBJ2-7, so the J call may be wrong. This CDR3 contains 13 residues. The germline V gene encodes CDR1 DFQATT and CDR2 SNEGSKA (reference sequence). CDR3 nucleotides: TGCAGTGCTAGAGATGCAGGGGCCTACGAGCAGTACTTC. Protein: CSARDAGAYEQYF.

The rearrangement uses TRBV4-1 and TRBJ2-1; 7 bases agree with TRBD1. Per the germline V gene, CDR1 is MGHRA and CDR2 is YSYEKL. The V and J ends lost 4 bases and 1 base, in that order; junction bases with no gene match: 4. The CDR3 is made up of 15 amino acids. The CDR3 bases are TGCGCCAGCAGCCTACCGGGACAGTCCTACAATGAGCAGTTCTTC. Translated: CASSLPGQSYNEQFF.

This chain links TRBV12-3 or TRBV12-4 with TRBJ2-3, with TRBD2 matching over 9 bases. The trim removed 0 bases at V and 4 bases at J, leaving 14 bases unmatched. The CDR3 covers 19 residues. CDR3 amino acids: CASSLAGIAGAHGADTQYF. In DNA form, the CDR3 reads TGTGCCAGCAGTTTAGCGGGGATAGCGGGAGCCCACGGGGCAGATACGCAGTATTTT.

There are a few counts of this clonotype. This chain joins TRBV27 and TRBJ2-1, with 13 bases identical to TRBD2. Trimming at V came to 6 bases and at J to 2 bases, leaving 10 bases not matched to a gene. Germline-derived CDR1 and CDR2 are MNHEY and SMNVEV (reference sequence). The CDR3 totals 18 residues. CDR3 sequence (DNA): TGTGCCAGCAGATCCGGTACTAGCGGGAGGGGCGCCTACAATGAGCAGTTCTTC. Its translation: CASRSGTSGRGAYNEQFF.

The V gene is TRBV19, the J gene TRBJ1-1, with D tentatively TRBD1 (6 bases). Germline loops: CDR1 LNHDA, CDR2 SQIVND (reference sequence). V was pared by 6 bases and J by 0 bases, with 8 bases between. There are 13 residues in the CDR3. CDR3 sequence reads: CASSGQMNTEAFF. The CDR3 coding sequence is TGTGCCAGTAGCGGACAGATGAACACTGAAGCTTTCTTT.

This clonotype was counted once. This chain uses TRBV7-3 with TRBJ2-7, with D tentatively TRBD1 or TRBD2 (5 bases each). Germline values: CDR1 SGHTA, CDR2 FQGTGA. V lost 8 bases and J 5 bases, leaving 16 bases between the germline ends. The CDR3 totals 13 residues. The CDR3 DNA sequence: TGTGCCAGCTCATGGGACGGGGCTAACGAGCAGTACTTC. Residues: CASSWDGANEQYF.

Note on this clonotype: One end of the junction is discordant with germline, which a read error may explain. The chain couples TRBV7-9 to TRBJ2-5; D remains ambiguous. The CDR3 contains 13 residues. Germline V lookup: CDR1 SEHNR, CDR2 FQNEAQ (reference sequence). This CDR3 reads CASSLEPAFEQCF. In DNA form, the CDR3 reads TGTGCCAGCAGCTTAGAGCCAGCTTTCGAGCAGTGCTTC.

The gene calls are TRBV5-1 and TRBJ1-2, with D possibly matching TRBD1 (5 bases). Trimming pared 4 bases from V and 8 bases from J, leaving 15 bases between. Looked up from germline, CDR1 is SGHRS and CDR2 is YFSETQ. The CDR3 covers 13 residues. The CDR3 sequence: CASSPGDGRGYTF. The DNA of the CDR3 is TGCGCCAGCAGCCCGGGGGACGGAAGGGGCTACACCTTC.

V and J are TRBV10-3 and TRBJ2-5; D is tentatively TRBD1 or TRBD2 (6 bases each). The better agreement between TRBJ2-1 and the DNA end casts doubt on the J call. Germline V gene sequence: CDR1 ENHRY, CDR2 SYGVKD. This CDR3 is built from 14 residues. The CDR3 region has the DNA TGTGCCGTCGGTGAGGGGGACTTAGTTCTTGAGCAGTTCTTC. It is translated as CAVGEGDLVLEQFF.

The V call is TRBV13, the J call TRBJ1-2; D not resolved. V lost 5 bases and J 2 bases, leaving 15 bases between the germline ends. Germline CDR1 and CDR2: PRHDT and FYEKMQ (reference sequence). The CDR3 is 15 amino acids. The CDR3 bases are TGTGCCAGCAGCCTTAGAGGGCAAGAGAACTATGGCTACACCTTC. It translates to CASSLRGQENYGYTF.

The chain is built from TRBV20-1 and TRBJ2-3, with 7 bases matching TRBD2. V was clipped by 5 bases and J by 3 bases; unmatched bases: 8. Germline CDR1 is DFQATT and CDR2 is SNEGSKA (reference sequence). This CDR3 is built from 14 residues. This CDR3 is CSAAAAGATDTQYF. For the CDR3, the DNA is TGCAGTGCTGCCGCGGCGGGAGCTACAGATACGCAGTATTTT.

This clonotype was seen more than once but under ten times. A much bigger clone sits one base away, suggesting this may be a read error. J is TRBJ2-5 and V is TRBV5-1; 8 nucleotides align to TRBD1. The CDR3 loop spans 14 amino acids. Germline CDR1 reads SGHRS; CDR2 reads YFSETQ. Here the CDR3 DNA reads TGCGCCAACAGCCCGCAGGGGGCCCAAGAGACCCAGTACTTC. Protein sequence: CANSPQGAQETQYF.

This clonotype was seen a handful of times. V and J are TRBV5-1 and TRBJ1-2; D gene ambiguous. This CDR3 is 14 amino acids long. CDR1 is SGHRS and CDR2 is YFSETQ in the germline V gene. V lost 8 bases and J 6 bases, leaving 20 bases between the germline ends. The CDR3 DNA sequence: TGCGCCAGTCGCCCCGTCAGGCCAAGAGATGGCTACACCTTC. This encodes CASRPVRPRDGYTF.

The rearrangement uses TRBV5-4 and TRBJ2-1; 12 bases map to TRBD1. CDR1 is SGHNT and CDR2 is YYREEE in the germline V gene (reference sequence). The CDR3 extends over 18 amino acids. V trimming: 0 bases; J trimming: 0 bases; junction bases outside the gene matches: 4. In DNA, the CDR3 is TGTGCCAGCAGCTTGGGGGACAGGGGGCCGATCTCCTACAATGAGCAGTTCTTC. It yields the protein CASSLGDRGPISYNEQFF.

CDR3: CSYGLARNNEQFF. In DNA form, the CDR3 reads TGCAGCTACGGACTAGCGAGGAACAATGAGCAGTTCTTC. V gene TRBV29-1 combines with J gene TRBJ2-1; TRBD2 matches 9 bases. The germline V gene encodes CDR1 SQVTM and CDR2 ANQGSEA. This CDR3 has 13 residues. V was clipped by 8 bases and J by 5 bases; unmatched bases: 7.

The CDR3 DNA follows: TGTGCCAGCAGCTTAGTGGGAGGAGTAACGGATACGCAGTATTTT. Its protein is CASSLVGGVTDTQYF. The chain carries TRBV11-2 and TRBJ2-3; D might be TRBD2 (6 bases). The CDR3 is made up of 15 amino acids. CDR1 SGHAT and CDR2 FQNNGV come from the germline V gene. V shed 1 base and J shed 6 bases, with 14 bases lying between them.

This chain links TRBV9 with TRBJ2-7; 12 bases map to TRBD1. Germline CDR1 SGDLS, CDR2 YYNGEE. Trimming cost V 0 bases and J 5 bases; bases outside gene matches: 6. The CDR3 sequence is 16 residues long. As DNA, the CDR3 is TGTGCCAGCAGCGTAGGGACGGGACAGGGGGCGGACGAGCAGTACTTC. Translating gives CASSVGTGQGADEQYF. The full variable domain, with the rest looked up from reference TRBV9 and TRBJ2-7, is DSGVTQTPKHLITATGQRVTLRCSPRSGDLSVYWYQQSLDQGLQFLIQYYNGEERAKGNILERFSAQQFPDLHSELNLSSLELGDSALYFCASSVGTGQGADEQYFGPGTRLTVT.

This clonotype was observed a single time. Written as DNA, the CDR3 is TGTGCCAGCTCACTAACGCCGGGGAACACTGAAGCTTTCTTT. It codes for CASSLTPGNTEAFF. The rearrangement joins TRBV18 to TRBJ1-1, with D unresolved. Germline-derived CDR1 and CDR2 are KGHSH and LQKENI. The CDR3 contains 14 residues. V was trimmed by 4 bases and J by 1 base, leaving 10 bases between them.

The chain links TRBV5-1 to TRBJ2-7; 7 bases align to TRBD1. CDR1 SGHRS and CDR2 YFSETQ come from the germline V gene. V dropped 2 bases and J dropped 6; count of bases not matched to a gene: 8. This CDR3 contains 14 residues. The CDR3 loop is CASSFATGYGEQYF. CDR3 nucleotide sequence: TGCGCCAGCAGCTTTGCGACAGGGTACGGCGAGCAGTACTTC.

In the case of this clonotype: Relative to the germline gene, one junction end is altered; a read error may explain this. The chain carries TRBV4-1 and TRBJ2-1; no firm D call. CDR3 length: 15 residues. Germline lookup yields CDR1 MGHRA and CDR2 YSYEKL. Here the CDR3 reads CASSQFIFSYNKQFF. In DNA form, the CDR3 reads TGCGCCAGCAGCCAGTTCATATTCTCCTACAATAAGCAGTTCTTC.

The chain couples TRBV12-3 or TRBV12-4 to TRBJ2-7; D call uncertain. The last part of the DNA fits TRBJ2-1 better; the J call may be wrong. The CDR3 sequence is 12 residues long. The CDR3 loop reads CASSLLSVEQFF. The CDR3 nucleotides read TGTGCCAGCAGTTTACTTTCAGTGGAGCAGTTCTTC.

There are a few counts of this clonotype. The J gene is TRBJ2-3, the V gene TRBV20-1; TRBD2 aligns across 8 bases. Germline CDR1 is DFQATT and CDR2 is SNEGSKA (reference sequence). J lost 0 bases, V lost 2 bases, and 4 bases had no gene match. The CDR3 covers 15 residues. The CDR3 loop reads CSARIAGTSTDTQYF. CDR3 sequence (DNA): TGCAGTGCTAGAATAGCGGGGACCAGCACAGATACGCAGTATTTT.

A few counts support this clonotype. This chain joins TRBV5-1 and TRBJ1-6; TRBD1 is a possible D gene (6 bases). CDR3 length: 15 amino acids. Germline values: CDR1 SGHRS, CDR2 YFSETQ. V was cut by 1 base and J by 6 bases, with 11 bases left in between. The CDR3 DNA follows: TGCGCCAGCAGCTTGTCTGTCAGGGGTAATTCACCCCTCCACTTT. Translated, it gives CASSLSVRGNSPLHF.

This sequence joins TRBV29-1 and TRBJ1-1; 8 bases align to TRBD1. The CDR3 spans 14 residues. Germline CDR1 reads SQVTM; CDR2 reads ANQGSEA. The trim removed 7 bases at V and 0 bases at J, leaving 7 bases unmatched. The CDR3 reads CSARQGSMNTEAFF. The CDR3, as DNA: TGCAGCGCCCGACAGGGGAGCATGAACACTGAAGCTTTCTTT. The full variable domain, with the rest looked up from reference TRBV29-1 and TRBJ1-1, is SAVISQKPSRDICQRGTSLTIQCQVDSQVTMMFWYRQQPGQSLTLIATANQGSEATYESGFVIDKFPISRPNLTFSTLTVSNMSPEDSSIYLCSARQGSMNTEAFFGQGTRLTVV.